This entry features one T cell receptor beta chain sequence. The antigen is not known. The ends lost 3 bases at V and 5 bases at J; junction bases unmatched: 11. This CDR3 has 16 residues. CDR1 and CDR2 from the germline V gene are SGDLS and YYNGEE. The entry originates in a study of shared clonotypes between healthy human individuals. Whole-study results and caveats: Compared with clonotypes that all four donors shared, non-shared clonotypes had lower generation probabilities. Donor scarcity curtailed the genetic and exposure-history diversity represented herein.

At the deep level, the assay was run. Sequencing used immunoSEQ multiplex PCR; TCRdb keeps in-frame clones, though not all of them. This sample has 1.6 million or so clones; about 98.5% occur once, and the top ten carry under 0.45%. The rearrangement joins TRBV9 to TRBJ2-3; 8 positions match TRBD2. The specimen sequenced was naive CD4+ T cells sorted from blood. As to subset: CD45RA+ positively selected. The sequence came from a man younger than 40 in good health. The CDR3 DNA reads TGTGCCAGCAGCGCCCCCCGAGCGGGAGTTGAAGATACGCAGTATTTT. Its protein is CASSAPRAGVEDTQYF.